This passage covers 26 T cell receptor beta chains from one sample sequenced in a study of cytotoxic CD8 clonotypes in ibrutinib-treated CLL. Repertoires were generated with immunoSEQ multiplex PCR, while TCRdb's copy carries only in-frame clones and drops some. The table includes 75,000 to 80,000 clones, 83% detected once. Sequencing used PBMCs, obtained after 24 months of ibrutinib treatment. These receptors came from a human donor with chronic lymphocytic leukemia.

The chain combines TRBV30 with TRBJ1-5, with D perhaps matching TRBD1 (5 bases). V dropped 1 base and J dropped 7 bases, with 11 bases sitting between them. Germline CDR1 GTSNPN, CDR2 SVGIG (reference sequence). The CDR3 is 13 residues long. The CDR3 is CAWSAGRDQPQHF. For the CDR3, the DNA is TGTGCCTGGAGTGCGGGGAGGGACCAGCCCCAGCATTTT.

This chain joins TRBV14 and TRBJ2-7, with a possible D match to TRBD2 (7 bases). There are 17 residues in the CDR3. V was trimmed by 1 base and J by 2 bases, leaving 18 bases between them. The germline V gene encodes CDR1 SGHDN and CDR2 FVKESK. The CDR3 DNA is TGTGCCAGCAGCCAAGGAACCCTCCGCGGGGGCACCTACGAGCAGTACTTC. Its protein is CASSQGTLRGGTYEQYF.

J is TRBJ1-1 and V is TRBV11-2; D is unclear. The CDR3 covers 13 residues. Trimming cost V 1 base and J 4 bases, with 7 bases left between them. Germline V CDR1 and CDR2: SGHAT, FQNNGV. The CDR3 DNA reads TGTGCCAGCAGCTTAGCATTGGTCACTGAAGCTTTCTTT. It encodes CASSLALVTEAFF.

About this clone: Additional DNA sequences in this sample encode the identical CDR3. The chain has TRBV5-1 and TRBJ2-2; D gene unclear. Germline CDR1 is SGHRS and CDR2 is YFSETQ. The CDR3 covers 13 residues. V was trimmed by 4 bases and J by 3 bases, leaving 7 bases between them. CDR3: CASSRGDTGELFF. CDR3 bases: TGCGCCAGCAGCCGTGGGGACACCGGGGAGCTGTTTTTT.

This clone appeared a few times. Other DNA sequences within the sample encode an identical CDR3. The V call is TRBV5-1, the J call TRBJ2-7, with 9 bases matching TRBD1. Trimming at V came to 3 bases and at J to 2 bases, leaving 0 bases not matched to a gene. The CDR3 has 13 amino acids. CDR1 and CDR2 from the germline V gene are SGHRS and YFSETQ. The CDR3 DNA follows: TGCGCCAGCAGCTGGACAGGGGCCTACGAGCAGTACTTC. As protein: CASSWTGAYEQYF. Supplemented by reference TRBV5-1 and TRBJ2-7, the full variable domain reads KAGVTQTPRYLIKTRGQQVTLSCSPISGHRSVSWYQQTPGQGLQFLFEYFSETQRNKGNFPGRFSGRQFSNSRSEMNVSTLELGDSALYLCASSWTGAYEQYFGPGTRLTVT.

The gene calls are TRBV29-1 and TRBJ2-5, with D tentatively TRBD1 (6 bases). Germline-derived CDR1 and CDR2 are SQVTM and ANQGSEA. V was pared by 5 bases and J by 3 bases, with 13 bases between. The CDR3 contains 13 residues. The CDR3 nucleotides read TGCAGCGTTCGAGCAGGGGAAGAAGAGACCCAGTACTTC. It codes for CSVRAGEEETQYF.

The chain carries TRBV15 and TRBJ2-3; D unresolved. V shed 1 base and J shed 3 bases, with 11 bases lying between them. The CDR3 contains 15 residues. Germline assignment: CDR1 LNHNV and CDR2 YYDKDF (reference sequence). The CDR3 sequence is CATSRVRFETDTQYF. As DNA, the CDR3 is TGTGCCACCAGCAGAGTTAGGTTCGAGACAGATACGCAGTATTTT.

The sample holds a few counts of this clone. CDR3 residues: CASSLAGAGYTF. CDR3 bases: TGTGCCAGCAGCTTAGCAGGGGCTGGCTACACCTTC. V usage is TRBV7-6 and J usage is TRBJ1-2, with a weak D call TRBD1 (5 bases). Germline CDR1 reads SGHVS; CDR2 reads FNYEAQ. The CDR3 loop spans 12 amino acids. Deletions cut 0 bases from V and 7 bases from J, with 6 bases between.

CDR3 protein: CASSPAPQLSGANVLTF. The DNA of the CDR3 is TGTGCCAGCAGCCCGGCCCCTCAGCTCTCTGGGGCCAACGTCCTGACTTTC. The chain employs TRBV7-3 and TRBJ2-6; unclear D gene. Germline V gives CDR1 SGHTA, CDR2 FQGTGA. CDR3 size: 17 residues. Trimming pared 5 bases from V and 0 bases from J, leaving 14 bases between.

Note on this clone: Other DNA sequences in the same sample also yield this CDR3. This chain uses TRBV5-4 with TRBJ2-1; maybe TRBD1 (6 bases). This CDR3 is 15 amino acids long. Germline V gene lookup returns CDR1 SGHNT and CDR2 YYREEE (reference sequence). The germline V and J ends were trimmed by 0 bases and 3 bases, with 10 bases remaining between them. CDR3 bases: TGTGCCAGCAGCTTGGGGCAGGGGAGCTACAATGAGCAGTTCTTC. Translated, it gives CASSLGQGSYNEQFF.

The rearrangement joins TRBV9 to TRBJ2-5; no reliable D call. Germline loops: CDR1 SGDLS, CDR2 YYNGEE. The CDR3 has 14 amino acids. V lost 0 bases and J 3 bases, leaving 9 bases between the germline ends. The CDR3 DNA reads TGTGCCAGCAGCGTAGGCCCAGAGAAAGAGACCCAGTACTTC. Translated: CASSVGPEKETQYF. Using reference TRBV9 and TRBJ2-5 for the parts outside the CDR3, the full variable domain is DSGVTQTPKHLITATGQRVTLRCSPRSGDLSVYWYQQSLDQGLQFLIQYYNGEERAKGNILERFSAQQFPDLHSELNLSSLELGDSALYFCASSVGPEKETQYFGPGTRLLVL.

The V and J genes are TRBV25-1 and TRBJ2-2; D is possibly TRBD2 (6 bases). The CDR3 covers 15 residues. Trimming took off 6 bases at V and 4 bases at J, with 15 bases between the two ends. Germline CDR1 MGHDK, CDR2 SYGVNS. DNA of the CDR3: TGTGCCAGCAGGTGGGGTAGCGGAGGCACCGGGGAGCTGTTTTTT. Residues: CASRWGSGGTGELFF.

A few counts support this clone. DNA of the CDR3: TGTGCCAGCAGTGAAGAGCTTCAGCCCCAGCATTTT. It encodes CASSEELQPQHF. The chain is built from TRBV2 and TRBJ1-5; no clear D gene. This CDR3 region has 12 residues. Germline loops: CDR1 SNHLY, CDR2 FYNNEI. The V gene lost 1 base and the J gene lost 6 bases, with 4 bases spanning the gap.

This clone was counted a single time. The V call is TRBV5-6, the J call TRBJ2-4, with TRBD2 matching over 10 bases. Germline CDR1 and CDR2: SGHDT and YYEEEE. The CDR3 contains 18 residues. The V segment lost 3 bases and the J segment 6 bases; nucleotides outside the gene matches: 15. CDR3 DNA sequence: TGTGCCAGCAGCTCCCCATCTAGCGGGAGTATGAAGGGAAACATTCAGTACTTC. Its protein product is CASSSPSSGSMKGNIQYF.

J is TRBJ1-2 and V is TRBV4-3, with D tentatively TRBD1 (6 bases). The V gene lost 0 bases and the J gene lost 3 bases, with 14 bases spanning the gap. CDR3 length: 16 residues. Germline values: CDR1 LGHNA, CDR2 YSLEER. CDR3 nucleotides: TGCGCCAGCAGCCAAGATCCGAACAGGGTGGACTATGGCTACACCTTC. It codes for CASSQDPNRVDYGYTF.

The CDR3 DNA reads TGTGCCAGCAGTAGGGGCCCCCCAAGGTCCTACGAGCAGTACTTC. Translated: CASSRGPPRSYEQYF. The V and J genes are TRBV14 and TRBJ2-7, with D possibly TRBD1 on 5 matching bases. V shed 6 bases and J shed 1 base, with 16 bases lying between them. The CDR3 runs to 15 residues. The germline V gene encodes CDR1 SGHDN and CDR2 FVKESK.

The chain joins TRBV28 to TRBJ2-2; D is unresolved. The germline V gene has CDR1 MDHEN and CDR2 SYDVKM. V was cut by 2 bases and J by 4 bases, with 8 bases left in between. There are 14 residues in the CDR3. The CDR3 sequence: CASSLPGFTGELFF. CDR3 bases: TGTGCCAGCAGTTTACCCGGTTTCACCGGGGAGCTGTTTTTT.

The rearrangement joins TRBV7-6 to TRBJ2-1; D is unclear. The germline V and J ends were trimmed by 0 bases and 3 bases, with 9 bases remaining between them. The CDR3 is made up of 15 amino acids. CDR1 and CDR2 from the germline V gene are SGHVS and FNYEAQ. The chain's CDR3 is CASSLAGRYYNEQFF. The CDR3, as DNA: TGTGCCAGCAGCTTAGCGGGCAGGTACTACAATGAGCAGTTCTTC.

This rearrangement joins TRBV9 to TRBJ2-2; TRBD1 matches 7 bases. There are 21 residues in the CDR3. Germline V gives CDR1 SGDLS, CDR2 YYNGEE. Losses at the gene ends were 0 bases for V and 3 bases for J; bases not matched to a gene: 20. DNA for the CDR3: TGTGCCAGCAGCGTAGCTAGTCAGTATGTGACAGGGAGTTCGGACACCGGGGAGCTGTTTTTT. Protein product: CASSVASQYVTGSSDTGELFF. Supplemented by reference TRBV9 and TRBJ2-2, the full variable domain reads DSGVTQTPKHLITATGQRVTLRCSPRSGDLSVYWYQQSLDQGLQFLIQYYNGEERAKGNILERFSAQQFPDLHSELNLSSLELGDSALYFCASSVASQYVTGSSDTGELFFGEGSRLTVL.

The genes are TRBV5-1 and TRBJ1-2; 8 bases line up with TRBD1. CDR1 is SGHRS and CDR2 is YFSETQ in the germline V gene. CDR3 size: 15 residues. V lost 3 bases to trimming and J lost 3 bases; unmatched junction nucleotides: 7. The CDR3 loop reads CASSWSTGADYGYTF. The CDR3 DNA reads as TGCGCCAGCAGCTGGTCGACAGGGGCTGACTATGGCTACACCTTC.

This clone was detected once. The gene calls are TRBV7-9 and TRBJ2-1, with D maybe TRBD2 (7 bases). Germline V gene data show CDR1 as SEHNR and CDR2 as FQNEAQ (reference sequence). The V gene lost 5 bases and the J gene lost 7 bases, with 12 bases spanning the gap. The CDR3 spans 13 residues. CDR3 in amino acids: CASSPRGQNEQFF. CDR3 bases: TGTGCCAGCAGCCCGCGGGGGCAAAATGAGCAGTTCTTC.

A single count supports this clone. In DNA form, the CDR3 reads TGTGCCAGTAGTACCACAGGGGGCGGCCGGGAGCTGTTTTTT. This gives the protein CASSTTGGGRELFF. The chain has TRBV19 and TRBJ2-2; 9 bases map to TRBD1. The CDR3 covers 14 residues. Germline-derived CDR1 and CDR2 are LNHDA and SQIVND (reference sequence). Trimming cost V 4 bases and J 9 bases; bases outside gene matches: 6. Supplemented by reference TRBV19 and TRBJ2-2, the full variable domain reads DGGITQSPKYLFRKEGQNVTLSCEQNLNHDAMYWYRQDPGQGLRLIYYSQIVNDFQKGDIAEGYSVSREKKESFPLTVTSAQKNPTAFYLCASSTTGGGRELFFGEGSRLTVL.

This CDR3 is CASSRRKSNQPQHF. In DNA, the CDR3 is TGTGCCAGCAGCCGCCGGAAAAGCAATCAGCCCCAGCATTTT. The chain joins TRBV11-3 to TRBJ1-5; D is uncertain. This CDR3 is built from 14 residues. Germline CDR1 and CDR2: SGHNT and YENEEA. With 5 bases removed from V and 1 base from J, the gap between germline ends came to 9 bases.

The chain links TRBV28 to TRBJ2-5; unclear D gene. The CDR3 sequence is 13 residues long. The germline gives CDR1 MDHEN, CDR2 SYDVKM. Trimming shortened V by 5 bases and J by 3 bases, and 10 bases separated the two germline ends. The CDR3 DNA sequence: TGTGCCAGCAGTCCATGGACCAAAGAGACCCAGTACTTC. This codes for CASSPWTKETQYF.

This chain joins TRBV6-6 and TRBJ1-2; D uncertain. The V end lost 2 bases, the J end lost 8 bases, and 15 bases lay between the germline ends. The CDR3 covers 14 residues. CDR1 and CDR2 (germline): MNHNY, SVGAGI (reference sequence). The CDR3 DNA sequence: TGTGCCAGCAGTTACGAGGCCAGAACGTTAGGCTACACCTTC. The encoded protein is CASSYEARTLGYTF.

The sample holds one count of this clone. The chain links TRBV4-3 to TRBJ2-7; TRBD1 matches 7 bases. The CDR3 runs 14 residues. V trimming: 1 base; J trimming: 1 base; junction bases outside the gene matches: 1. The germline gives CDR1 LGHNA, CDR2 YSLEER. The CDR3 loop is CASSQATGSYEQYF. The CDR3, as DNA: TGCGCCAGCAGCCAAGCGACAGGGTCCTACGAGCAGTACTTC.